This TCR beta chain was sequenced during a study of T cells expressing NK-cell markers (dated by TCRdb to 2018 to 2020). Study-wide context: Three sorted T-cell subsets (CD3+CD56+NKG2C+, CD3+CD56+NKG2C- and CD3+CD56-NKG2C+) from several donors had their TCR beta-chain repertoires profiled. Among the eight sequenced donors, only one was HCMV-seronegative, while the other seven were HCMV-seropositive. The eight sequenced donors were randomly selected healthy volunteers, three men and five women. Sequencing of the libraries produced 2 x 150 bp reads on Illumina HiSeq 2000/2500, MiSeq or NextSeq. The paper as a whole reports these results and caveats: Those dominant clonotypes were again the most abundant among CD3+CD56-NKG2C+ cells in a handful of donors, at about 28.3-60.1%. Whether the expanded NKG2C-expressing T cell clones were specific for HCMV antigens was left unclear. In six donors, the dominant CD3+CD56+NKG2C+ clonotypes ranked among the top 10 CD8+ clonotypes, making up roughly 1.0-7.5% of CD8+ T cells.

The instrument given in TCRdb is Illumina HiSeq 2000. TCR beta cDNA libraries were made by 5'RACE template switching that added a universal primer site and unique molecular identifiers. Priming for cDNA synthesis came from the TCR beta constant segment, and two successive PCR amplification steps followed. The paper's processing steps were these. Reads were demultiplexed and grouped by UMI with MIGEC, and clonotypes were assembled and quantified with MiTCR. To remove erroneous sequences, TCR cDNA sequences were retained only when supported by two or more reads. The tcR package was used for downstream repertoire analysis, and clonotypes were matched between fractions using CDR3 nucleotide sequence together with V segment. VDJmatch was used to annotate antigen specificity against VDJdb, with one amino acid substitution allowed in CDR3. TCRdb reprocessed the sequencing reads and holds a single record per CDR3 protein sequence, with no DNA. The V and J calls shown here were made by TCRdb, not taken from the authors' results. The sample's own table lists hundreds of thousands of distinct CDR3 sequences. The top ten clonotypes cover 7.3% of the sample.

Per the germline V gene, SGHRS is the CDR1 and YFSETQ is the CDR2. The CDR3 has 14 amino acids, counting the end cysteine and phenylalanine. There is no recorded DNA. Comments on this clonotype: Its antigen target is currently unknown.

HCMV-specific IgG was detected in serum with a commercial ELISA kit to determine HCMV serostatus. Ficoll density gradient centrifugation was used to isolate peripheral blood mononuclear cells from blood. The chain is made from TRBV5-1 and TRBJ1-1. Sequencing input: blood T cells: a sorted CD56 or NKG2C T cell subset, CD4+ or CD8+ T cells, or bulk PBMC T cells (not recorded which). This sequence originates from a woman aged 18 to 69 in good health. Here the CDR3 is given as CASSLYKDGTEAFF.